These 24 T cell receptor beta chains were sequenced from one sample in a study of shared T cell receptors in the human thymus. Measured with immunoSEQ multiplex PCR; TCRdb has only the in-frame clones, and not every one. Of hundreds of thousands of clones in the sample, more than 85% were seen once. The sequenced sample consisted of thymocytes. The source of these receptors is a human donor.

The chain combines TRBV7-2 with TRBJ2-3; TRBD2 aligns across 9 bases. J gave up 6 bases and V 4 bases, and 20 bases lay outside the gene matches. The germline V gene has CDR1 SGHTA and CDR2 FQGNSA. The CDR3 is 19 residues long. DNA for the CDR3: TGTGCCAGCAGCTCCATCTACCCCCTCGGGTGCGGGAGGGAGGATACGCAGTATTTT. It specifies CASSSIYPLGCGREDTQYF.

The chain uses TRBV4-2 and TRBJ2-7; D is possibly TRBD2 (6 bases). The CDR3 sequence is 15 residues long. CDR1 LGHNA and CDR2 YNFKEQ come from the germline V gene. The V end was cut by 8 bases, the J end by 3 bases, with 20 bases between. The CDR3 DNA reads TGTGCCAGCCGAGGAAGAGGACTACCTATCTACGAGCAGTACTTC. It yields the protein CASRGRGLPIYEQYF.

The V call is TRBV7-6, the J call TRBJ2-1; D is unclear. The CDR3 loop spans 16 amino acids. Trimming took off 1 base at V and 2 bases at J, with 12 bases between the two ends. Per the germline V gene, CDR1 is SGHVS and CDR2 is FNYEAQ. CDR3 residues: CASSLVLGPPYNEQFF. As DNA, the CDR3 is TGTGCCAGCAGCTTAGTTCTAGGACCACCCTACAATGAGCAGTTCTTC.

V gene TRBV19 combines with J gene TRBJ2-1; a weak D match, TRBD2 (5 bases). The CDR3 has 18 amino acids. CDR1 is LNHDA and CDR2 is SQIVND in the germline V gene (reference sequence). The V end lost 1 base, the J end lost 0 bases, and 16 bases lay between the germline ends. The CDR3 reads CASSIGWKRRSSYNEQFF. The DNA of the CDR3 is TGTGCCAGTAGTATAGGCTGGAAGCGGAGGAGCTCCTACAATGAGCAGTTCTTC.

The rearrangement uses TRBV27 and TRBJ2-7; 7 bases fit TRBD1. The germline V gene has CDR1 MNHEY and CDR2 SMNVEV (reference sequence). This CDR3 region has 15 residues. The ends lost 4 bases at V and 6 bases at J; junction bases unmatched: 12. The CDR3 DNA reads TGTGCCAGCAGTTCGACAGGGAGACCCAGGGGCGAGCAGTACTTC. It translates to CASSSTGRPRGEQYF.

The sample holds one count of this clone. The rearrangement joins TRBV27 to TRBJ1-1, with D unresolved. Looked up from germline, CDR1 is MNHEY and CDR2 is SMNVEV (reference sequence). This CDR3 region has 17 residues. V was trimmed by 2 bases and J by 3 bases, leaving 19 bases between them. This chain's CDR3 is CASSLISGGRVDTEAFF. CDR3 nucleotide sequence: TGTGCCAGCAGTTTAATATCGGGAGGGCGGGTGGACACTGAAGCTTTCTTT.

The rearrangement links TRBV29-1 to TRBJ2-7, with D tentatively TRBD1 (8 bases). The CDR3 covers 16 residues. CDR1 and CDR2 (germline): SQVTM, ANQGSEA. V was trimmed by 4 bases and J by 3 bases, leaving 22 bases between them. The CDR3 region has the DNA TGCAGCGTTGTCGGGACACAGGGGGGGCTCGGCTACGAGCAGTACTTC. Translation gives CSVVGTQGGLGYEQYF.

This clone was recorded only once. CDR3 amino acids: CASSLGRQGTEQFF. DNA for the CDR3: TGTGCCAGCAGCTTAGGTCGACAGGGTACTGAGCAGTTCTTC. This rearrangement joins TRBV11-3 to TRBJ2-1; 7 nucleotides align to TRBD1. This CDR3 has 14 residues. V gave up 1 base and J gave up 9 bases; unmatched junction bases: 6. The V gene's germline CDR1 is SGHNT and CDR2 YENEEA.

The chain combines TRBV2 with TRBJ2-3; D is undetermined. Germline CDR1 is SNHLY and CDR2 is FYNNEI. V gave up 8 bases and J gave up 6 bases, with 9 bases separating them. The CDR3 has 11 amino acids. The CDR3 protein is CASGRVDTQYF. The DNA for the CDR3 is TGTGCCAGCGGTAGGGTGGATACGCAGTATTTT.

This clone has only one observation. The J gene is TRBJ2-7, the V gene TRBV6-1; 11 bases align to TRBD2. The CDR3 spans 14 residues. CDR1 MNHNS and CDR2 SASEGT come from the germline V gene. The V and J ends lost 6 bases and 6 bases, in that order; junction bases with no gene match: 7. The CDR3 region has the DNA TGTGCCAGCAGGGTACTAGCGGGAGCAGGCGAGCAGTACTTC. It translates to CASRVLAGAGEQYF.

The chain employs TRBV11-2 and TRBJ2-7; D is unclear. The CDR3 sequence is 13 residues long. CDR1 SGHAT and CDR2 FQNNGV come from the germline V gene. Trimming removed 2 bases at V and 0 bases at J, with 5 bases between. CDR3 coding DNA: TGTGCCAGCAGCTTAAGACACTCCTACGAGCAGTACTTC. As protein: CASSLRHSYEQYF.

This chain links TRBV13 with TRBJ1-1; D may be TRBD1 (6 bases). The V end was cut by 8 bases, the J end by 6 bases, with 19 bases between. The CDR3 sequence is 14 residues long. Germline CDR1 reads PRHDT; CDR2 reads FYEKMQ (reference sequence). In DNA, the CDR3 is TGTGCCAGCGGGGGCCAGGGCTTAACAGCTGAAGCTTTCTTT. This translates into CASGGQGLTAEAFF. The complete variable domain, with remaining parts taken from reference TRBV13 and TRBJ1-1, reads AAGVIQSPRHLIKEKRETATLKCYPIPRHDTVYWYQQGPGQDPQFLISFYEKMQSDKGSIPDRFSAQQFSDYHSELNMSSLELGDSALYFCASGGQGLTAEAFFGQGTRLTVV.

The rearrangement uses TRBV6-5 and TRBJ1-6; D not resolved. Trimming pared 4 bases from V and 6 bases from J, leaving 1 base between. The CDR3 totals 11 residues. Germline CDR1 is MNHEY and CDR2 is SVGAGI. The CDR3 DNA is TGTGCCAGCAGTTTTAATTCACCCCTCCACTTT. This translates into CASSFNSPLHF.

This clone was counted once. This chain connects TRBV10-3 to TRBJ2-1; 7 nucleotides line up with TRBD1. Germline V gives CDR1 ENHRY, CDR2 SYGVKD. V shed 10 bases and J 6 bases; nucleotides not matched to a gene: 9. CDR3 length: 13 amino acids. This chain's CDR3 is CATGQDLTNEQFF. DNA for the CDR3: TGTGCCACCGGACAGGACCTTACCAATGAGCAGTTCTTC.

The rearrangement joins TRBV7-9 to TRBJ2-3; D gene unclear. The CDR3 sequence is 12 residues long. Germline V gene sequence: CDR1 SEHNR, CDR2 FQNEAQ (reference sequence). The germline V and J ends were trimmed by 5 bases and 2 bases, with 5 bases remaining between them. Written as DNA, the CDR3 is TGTGCCAGCAGCCCTCACACAGATACGCAGTATTTT. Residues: CASSPHTDTQYF.

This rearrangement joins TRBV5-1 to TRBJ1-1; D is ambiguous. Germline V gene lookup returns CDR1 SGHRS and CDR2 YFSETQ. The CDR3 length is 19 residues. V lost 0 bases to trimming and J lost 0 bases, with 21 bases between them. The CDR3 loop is CASSLAVVFPWALNTEAFF. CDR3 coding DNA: TGCGCCAGCAGCTTGGCCGTTGTCTTTCCCTGGGCGTTGAACACTGAAGCTTTCTTT. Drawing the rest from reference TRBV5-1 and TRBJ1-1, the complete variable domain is KAGVTQTPRYLIKTRGQQVTLSCSPISGHRSVSWYQQTPGQGLQFLFEYFSETQRNKGNFPGRFSGRQFSNSRSEMNVSTLELGDSALYLCASSLAVVFPWALNTEAFFGQGTRLTVV.

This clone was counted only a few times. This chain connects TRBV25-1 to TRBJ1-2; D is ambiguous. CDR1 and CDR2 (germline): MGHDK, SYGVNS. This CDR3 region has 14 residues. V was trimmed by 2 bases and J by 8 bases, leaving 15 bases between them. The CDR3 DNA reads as TGTGCCAGCAGTGAAGGACTCCCTGGGGAGGGCTACACCTTC. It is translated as CASSEGLPGEGYTF.

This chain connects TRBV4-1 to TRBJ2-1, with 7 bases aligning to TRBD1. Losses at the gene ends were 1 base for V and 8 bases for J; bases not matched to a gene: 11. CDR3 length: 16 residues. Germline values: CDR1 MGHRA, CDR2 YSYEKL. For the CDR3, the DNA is TGCGCCAGCAGCCAAGCAGGGGCAGGGGGAAGGCATGAGCAGTTCTTC. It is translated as CASSQAGAGGRHEQFF.

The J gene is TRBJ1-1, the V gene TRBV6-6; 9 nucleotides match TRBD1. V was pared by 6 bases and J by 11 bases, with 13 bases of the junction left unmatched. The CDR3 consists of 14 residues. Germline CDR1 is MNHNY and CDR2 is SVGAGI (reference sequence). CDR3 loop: CASSHPGGDRAAFF. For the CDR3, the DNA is TGTGCCAGCAGCCACCCGGGAGGGGACAGGGCGGCTTTCTTT.

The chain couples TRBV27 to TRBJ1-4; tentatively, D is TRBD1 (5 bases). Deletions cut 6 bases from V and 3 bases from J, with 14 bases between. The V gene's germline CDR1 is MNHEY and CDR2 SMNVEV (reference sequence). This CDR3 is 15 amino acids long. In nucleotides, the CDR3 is TGTGCCAGCAGCCTACGAGCGGGGCCTAATGAAAAACTGTTTTTT. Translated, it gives CASSLRAGPNEKLFF.

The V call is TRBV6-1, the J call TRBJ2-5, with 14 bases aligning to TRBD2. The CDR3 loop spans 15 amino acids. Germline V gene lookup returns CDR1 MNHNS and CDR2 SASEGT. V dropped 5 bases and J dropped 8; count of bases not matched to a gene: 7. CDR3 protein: CASSPGLAGEKTQYF. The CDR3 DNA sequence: TGTGCCAGCAGTCCGGGACTAGCGGGAGAAAAAACCCAGTACTTC.

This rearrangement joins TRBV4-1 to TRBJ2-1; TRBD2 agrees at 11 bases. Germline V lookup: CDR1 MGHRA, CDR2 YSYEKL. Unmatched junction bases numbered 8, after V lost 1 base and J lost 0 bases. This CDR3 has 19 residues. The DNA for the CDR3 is TGCGCCAGCAGCCAAGGCTCTAGCGGGAGGCAACGCTCCTACAATGAGCAGTTCTTC. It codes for CASSQGSSGRQRSYNEQFF.

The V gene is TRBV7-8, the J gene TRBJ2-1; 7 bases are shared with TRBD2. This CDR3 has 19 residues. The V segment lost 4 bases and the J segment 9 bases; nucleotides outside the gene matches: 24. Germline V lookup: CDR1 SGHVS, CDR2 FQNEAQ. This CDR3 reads CASSWPSSGRVGLDGEQFF. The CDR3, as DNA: TGTGCCAGCAGCTGGCCGTCGTCGGGGAGGGTCGGGTTGGATGGTGAGCAGTTCTTC.

The CDR3 region is CASSSGSGQTTEAFF. CDR3 in DNA: TGTGCCAGCAGCTCGGGGAGCGGGCAGACCACTGAAGCTTTCTTT. J is TRBJ1-1 and V is TRBV7-9; no reliable D call. The CDR3 length is 15 residues. Germline V gene sequence: CDR1 SEHNR, CDR2 FQNEAQ (reference sequence). V lost 4 bases, J lost 4 bases, and 16 bases lay in between.